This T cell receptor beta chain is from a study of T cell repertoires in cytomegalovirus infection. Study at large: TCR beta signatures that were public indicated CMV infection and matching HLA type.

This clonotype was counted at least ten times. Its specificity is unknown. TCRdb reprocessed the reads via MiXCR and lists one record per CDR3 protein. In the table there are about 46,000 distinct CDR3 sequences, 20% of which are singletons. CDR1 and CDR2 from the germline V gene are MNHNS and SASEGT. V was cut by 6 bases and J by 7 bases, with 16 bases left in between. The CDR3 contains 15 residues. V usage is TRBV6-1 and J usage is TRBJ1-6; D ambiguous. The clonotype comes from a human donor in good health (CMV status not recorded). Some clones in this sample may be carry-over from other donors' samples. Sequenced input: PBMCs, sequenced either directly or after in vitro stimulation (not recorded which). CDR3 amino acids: CASSRGNGWNSPLHF. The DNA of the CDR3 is TGTGCCAGCAGCCGCGGTAACGGGTGGAATTCACCCCTCCACTTT.